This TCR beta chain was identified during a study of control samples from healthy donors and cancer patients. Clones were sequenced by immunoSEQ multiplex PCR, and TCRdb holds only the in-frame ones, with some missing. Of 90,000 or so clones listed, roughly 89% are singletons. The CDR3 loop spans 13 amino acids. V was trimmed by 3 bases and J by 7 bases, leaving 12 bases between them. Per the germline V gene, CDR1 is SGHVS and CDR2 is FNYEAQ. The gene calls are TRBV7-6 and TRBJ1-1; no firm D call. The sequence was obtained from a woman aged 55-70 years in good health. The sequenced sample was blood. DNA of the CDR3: TGTGCCAGCAGCTTGTCCTTGAGGAGTGAAGCTTTCTTT. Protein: CASSLSLRSEAFF.